This TCR beta chain was documented in a study of blood T cell repertoires in COVID-19. Recovery meant two consecutive negative NP/OP PCR tests, professional clearance, or resolved symptoms. Profiled with immunoSEQ multiplex PCR; TCRdb holds only in-frame clones, not every one. The data contain around 500,000 clones, 80% to 90% of them singletons. The CDR3 runs 12 residues. The germline V gene encodes CDR1 WSHSY and CDR2 SAAADI. The V and J ends lost 8 bases and 5 bases respectively, with 13 bases between them. The rearrangement links TRBV10-2 to TRBJ2-7; D possibly corresponds to TRBD2 (6 bases). The material sequenced was PBMCs or T cells enriched from blood (not recorded which). The receptor was derived from a woman in her sixties who had recovered from COVID-19. CDR3 sequence: CASWGRLHEQYF. The DNA for the CDR3 is TGCGCCAGCTGGGGGAGGCTCCACGAGCAGTACTTC.